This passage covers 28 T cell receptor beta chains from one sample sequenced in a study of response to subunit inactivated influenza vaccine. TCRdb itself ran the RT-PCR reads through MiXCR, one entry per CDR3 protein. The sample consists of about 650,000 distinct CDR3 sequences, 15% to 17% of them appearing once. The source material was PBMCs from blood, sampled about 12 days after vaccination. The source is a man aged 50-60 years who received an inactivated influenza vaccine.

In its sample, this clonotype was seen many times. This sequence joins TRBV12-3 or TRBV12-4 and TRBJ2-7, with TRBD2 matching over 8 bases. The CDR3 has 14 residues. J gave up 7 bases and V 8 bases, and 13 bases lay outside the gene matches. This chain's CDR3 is CASGPISGGGEQYF. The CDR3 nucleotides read TGTGCCAGCGGGCCGATAAGCGGGGGAGGGGAGCAGTACTTC.

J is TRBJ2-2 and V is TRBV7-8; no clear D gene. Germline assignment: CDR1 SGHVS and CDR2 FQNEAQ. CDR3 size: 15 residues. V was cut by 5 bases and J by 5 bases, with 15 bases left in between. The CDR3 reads CASSPSRLSTGELFF. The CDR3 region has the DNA TGTGCCAGCAGCCCCAGTAGACTCTCGACCGGGGAGCTGTTTTTT. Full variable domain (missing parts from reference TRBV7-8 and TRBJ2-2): GAGVSQSPRYKVAKRGQDVALRCDPISGHVSLFWYQQALGQGPEFLTYFQNEAQLDKSGLPSDRFFAERPEGSVSTLKIQRTQQEDSAVYLCASSPSRLSTGELFFGEGSRLTVL.

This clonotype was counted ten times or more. The CDR3 is CASSDLVGTEAFF. The CDR3 nucleotides read TGTGCCAGCAGTGACTTGGTCGGGACTGAAGCTTTCTTT. The genes are TRBV6-4 and TRBJ1-1, with D uncertain. V was trimmed by 1 base and J by 5 bases, leaving 8 bases between them. The CDR3 is 13 residues long. In germline, CDR1 is MRHNA, CDR2 SNTAGT.

DNA for the CDR3: TGTGCCTCATGGGGGGCGGGGAACACCGGGGAGCTGTTTTTT. Encoded protein: CASWGAGNTGELFF. This chain links TRBV30 with TRBJ2-2; D could derive from TRBD1 or TRBD2 (6 bases each). Germline-derived CDR1 and CDR2 are GTSNPN and SVGIG (reference sequence). The germline V and J ends were trimmed by 7 bases and 1 base, with 13 bases remaining between them. CDR3 length: 14 residues.

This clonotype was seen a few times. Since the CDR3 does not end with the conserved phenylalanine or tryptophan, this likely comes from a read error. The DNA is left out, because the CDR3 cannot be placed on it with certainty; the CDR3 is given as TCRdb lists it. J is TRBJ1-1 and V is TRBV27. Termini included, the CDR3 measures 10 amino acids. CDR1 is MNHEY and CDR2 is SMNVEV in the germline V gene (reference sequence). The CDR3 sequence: CASSPPPGVR.

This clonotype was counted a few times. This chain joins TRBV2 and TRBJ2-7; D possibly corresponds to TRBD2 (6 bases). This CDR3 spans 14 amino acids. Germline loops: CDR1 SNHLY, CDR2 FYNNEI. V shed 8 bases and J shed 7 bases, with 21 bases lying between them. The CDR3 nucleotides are TGTGCCAGCGTATCGGGACGGGGGTTTGGAGAGCAGTACTTC. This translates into CASVSGRGFGEQYF. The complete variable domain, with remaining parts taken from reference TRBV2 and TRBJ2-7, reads EPEVTQTPSHQVTQMGQEVILRCVPISNHLYFYWYRQILGQKVEFLVSFYNNEISEKSEIFDDQFSVERPDGSNFTLKIRSTKLEDSAMYFCASVSGRGFGEQYFGPGTRLTVT.

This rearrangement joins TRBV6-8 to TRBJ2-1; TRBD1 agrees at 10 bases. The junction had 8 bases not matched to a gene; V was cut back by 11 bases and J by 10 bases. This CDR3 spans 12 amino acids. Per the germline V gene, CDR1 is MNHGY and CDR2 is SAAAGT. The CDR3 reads CACSGTGDEQFF. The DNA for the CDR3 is TGTGCCTGTTCCGGGACAGGGGACGAGCAGTTCTTC.

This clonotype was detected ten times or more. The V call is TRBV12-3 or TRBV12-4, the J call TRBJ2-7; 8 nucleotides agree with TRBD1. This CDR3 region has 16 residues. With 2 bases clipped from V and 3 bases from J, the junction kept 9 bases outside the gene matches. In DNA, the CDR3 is TGTGCCAGCAGTTTATCCTCAGGGGGCAGTATCTACGAGCAGTACTTC. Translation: CASSLSSGGSIYEQYF.

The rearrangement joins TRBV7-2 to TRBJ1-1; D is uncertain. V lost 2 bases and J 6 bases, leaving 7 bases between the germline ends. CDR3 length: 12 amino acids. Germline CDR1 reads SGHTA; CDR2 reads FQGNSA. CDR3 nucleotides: TGTGCCAGCAGCTTATATCAAGCTGAAGCTTTCTTT. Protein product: CASSLYQAEAFF.

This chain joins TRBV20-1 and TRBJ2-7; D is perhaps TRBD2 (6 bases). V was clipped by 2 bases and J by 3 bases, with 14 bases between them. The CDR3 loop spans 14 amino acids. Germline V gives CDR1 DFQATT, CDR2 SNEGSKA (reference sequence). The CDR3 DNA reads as TGCAGTGCTAGACACCGGGACTTCGGCTACGAGCAGTACTTC. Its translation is CSARHRDFGYEQYF.

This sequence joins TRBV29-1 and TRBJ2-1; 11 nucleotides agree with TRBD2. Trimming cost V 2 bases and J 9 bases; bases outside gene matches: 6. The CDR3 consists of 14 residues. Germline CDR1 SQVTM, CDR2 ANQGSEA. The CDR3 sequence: CSVERTSGFSEQFF. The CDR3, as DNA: TGCAGCGTTGAACGGACTAGCGGGTTCAGTGAGCAGTTCTTC.

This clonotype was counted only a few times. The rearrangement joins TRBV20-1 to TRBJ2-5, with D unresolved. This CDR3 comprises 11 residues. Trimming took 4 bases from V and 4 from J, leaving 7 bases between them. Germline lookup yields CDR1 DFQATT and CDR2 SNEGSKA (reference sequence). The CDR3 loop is CSAKWAETQYF. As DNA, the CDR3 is TGCAGTGCTAAATGGGCAGAGACCCAGTACTTC.

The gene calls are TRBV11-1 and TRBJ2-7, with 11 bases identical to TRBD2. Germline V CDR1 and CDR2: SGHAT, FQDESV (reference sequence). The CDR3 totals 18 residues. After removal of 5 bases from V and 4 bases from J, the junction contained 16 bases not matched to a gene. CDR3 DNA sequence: TGTGCCAGCAGCCCATTAGGGACTAGCGGCCCTAGGGGGTACGAGCAGTACTTC. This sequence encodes CASSPLGTSGPRGYEQYF.

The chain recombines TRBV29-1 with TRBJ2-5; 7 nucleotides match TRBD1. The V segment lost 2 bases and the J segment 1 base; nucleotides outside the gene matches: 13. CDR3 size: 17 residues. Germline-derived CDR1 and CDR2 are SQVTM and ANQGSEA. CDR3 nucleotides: TGCAGCGTTGAAAGGCACAGGGGCGCGATAGGCCAAGAGACCCAGTACTTC. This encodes CSVERHRGAIGQETQYF.

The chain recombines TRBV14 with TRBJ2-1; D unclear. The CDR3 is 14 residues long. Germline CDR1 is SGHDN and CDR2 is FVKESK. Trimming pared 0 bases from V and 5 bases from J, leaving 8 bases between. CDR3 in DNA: TGTGCCAGCAGCCAAGATGTCTGGGACAATGAGCAGTTCTTC. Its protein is CASSQDVWDNEQFF.

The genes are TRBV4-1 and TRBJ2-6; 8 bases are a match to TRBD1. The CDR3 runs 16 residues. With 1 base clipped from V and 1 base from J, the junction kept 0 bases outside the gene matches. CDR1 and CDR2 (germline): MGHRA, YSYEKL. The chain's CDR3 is CASSQGTGSGANVLTF. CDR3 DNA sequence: TGCGCCAGCAGCCAAGGGACAGGGTCTGGGGCCAACGTCCTGACTTTC.

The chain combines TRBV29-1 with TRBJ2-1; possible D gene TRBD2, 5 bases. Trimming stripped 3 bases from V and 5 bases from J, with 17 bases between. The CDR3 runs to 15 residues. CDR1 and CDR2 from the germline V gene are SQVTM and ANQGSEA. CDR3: CSVERSRVRHNEQFF. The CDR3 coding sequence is TGCAGCGTTGAGCGTTCGAGGGTCAGGCACAATGAGCAGTTCTTC.

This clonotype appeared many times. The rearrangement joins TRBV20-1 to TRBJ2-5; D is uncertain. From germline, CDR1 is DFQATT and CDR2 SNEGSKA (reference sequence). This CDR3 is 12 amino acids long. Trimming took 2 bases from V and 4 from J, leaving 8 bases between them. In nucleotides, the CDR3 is TGCAGTGCTAGAATTGGCGTAGAGACCCAGTACTTC. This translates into CSARIGVETQYF.

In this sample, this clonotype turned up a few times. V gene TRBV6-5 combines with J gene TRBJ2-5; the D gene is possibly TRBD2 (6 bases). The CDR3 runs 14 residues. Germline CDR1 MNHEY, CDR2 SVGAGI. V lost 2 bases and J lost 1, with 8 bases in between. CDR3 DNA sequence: TGTGCCAGCAGTTACCTGGGGGGCCAAGAGACCCAGTACTTC. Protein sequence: CASSYLGGQETQYF.

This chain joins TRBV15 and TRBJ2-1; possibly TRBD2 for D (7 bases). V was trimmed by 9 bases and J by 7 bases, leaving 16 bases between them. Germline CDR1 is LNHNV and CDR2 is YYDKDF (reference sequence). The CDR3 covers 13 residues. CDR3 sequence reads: CATDRRGANEQFF. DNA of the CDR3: TGTGCCACAGACCGCCGGGGGGCAAATGAGCAGTTCTTC.

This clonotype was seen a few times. The CDR3 DNA is TGTGCCATCAGTGGAGGACTAGCGGCCAGCGACACCGGGGAGCTGTTTTTT. Translating gives CAISGGLAASDTGELFF. This chain joins TRBV10-3 and TRBJ2-2; 10 nucleotides match TRBD2. The CDR3 extends over 17 amino acids. The J segment lost 3 bases and the V segment lost 4 bases, leaving 8 bases of the junction unmatched. CDR1 and CDR2 (germline): ENHRY, SYGVKD.

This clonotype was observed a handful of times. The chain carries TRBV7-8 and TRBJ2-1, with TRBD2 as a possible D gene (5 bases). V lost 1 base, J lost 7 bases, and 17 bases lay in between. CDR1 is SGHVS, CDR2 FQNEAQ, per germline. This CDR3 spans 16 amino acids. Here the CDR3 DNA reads TGTGCCAGCAGCTTAGACTCGGGTAACGGGAATAATGAGCAGTTCTTC. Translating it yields CASSLDSGNGNNEQFF.

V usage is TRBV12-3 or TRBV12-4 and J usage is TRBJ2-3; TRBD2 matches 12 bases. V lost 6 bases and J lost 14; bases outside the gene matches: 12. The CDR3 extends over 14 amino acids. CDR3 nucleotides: TGTGCCAGCAGCACAAGACTACTAGCGGGAGGAGGGTATTTT. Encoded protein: CASSTRLLAGGGYF.

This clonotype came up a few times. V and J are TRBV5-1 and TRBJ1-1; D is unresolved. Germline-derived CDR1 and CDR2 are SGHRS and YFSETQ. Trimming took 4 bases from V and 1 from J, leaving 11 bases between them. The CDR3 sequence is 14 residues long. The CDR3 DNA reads TGCGCCAGCAGCCCCGCTGGTGCGAACACTGAAGCTTTCTTT. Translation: CASSPAGANTEAFF.

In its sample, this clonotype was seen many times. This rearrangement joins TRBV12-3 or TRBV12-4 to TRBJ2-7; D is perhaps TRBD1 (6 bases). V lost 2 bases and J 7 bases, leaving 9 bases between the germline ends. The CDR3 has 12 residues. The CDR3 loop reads CASSLLGGEQYF. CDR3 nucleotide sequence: TGTGCCAGCAGTTTATTAGGGGGTGAGCAGTACTTC.

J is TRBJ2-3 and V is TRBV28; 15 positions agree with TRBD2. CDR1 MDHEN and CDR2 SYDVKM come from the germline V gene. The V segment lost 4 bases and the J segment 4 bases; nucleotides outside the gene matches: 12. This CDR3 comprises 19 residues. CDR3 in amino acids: CASSSWTSGGVSSPDTQYF. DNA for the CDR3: TGTGCCAGCAGTTCCTGGACTAGCGGGGGGGTTTCTTCTCCAGATACGCAGTATTTT.

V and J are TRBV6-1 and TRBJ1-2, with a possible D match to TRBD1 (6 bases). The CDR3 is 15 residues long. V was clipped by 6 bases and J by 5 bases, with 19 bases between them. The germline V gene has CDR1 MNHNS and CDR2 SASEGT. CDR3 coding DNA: TGTGCCAGCAGCCTTCACCGAGGCAGGGGATATGGCTACACCTTC. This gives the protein CASSLHRGRGYGYTF.

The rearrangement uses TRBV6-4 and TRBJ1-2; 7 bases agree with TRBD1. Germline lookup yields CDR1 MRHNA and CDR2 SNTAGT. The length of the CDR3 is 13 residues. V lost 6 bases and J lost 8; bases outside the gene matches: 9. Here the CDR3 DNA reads TGTGCCAGCAGCCGGGACAGAACCACGGGCTACACCTTC. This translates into CASSRDRTTGYTF.